This is a list of T cell receptor beta chains from one sample in a study of CD8 T cell repertoires and HIV-1 epitope variants. Some clones are missing from TCRdb's copy, which holds only in-frame ones; the method was immunoSEQ multiplex PCR. The data contain 2,000 to 2,500 clones, around 70% of them seen just once; the ten biggest clones take up approximately 47%. These receptors' targets are unknown. Sequencing used cultured CD8+ T cells derived from PBMCs. The receptors here all came from a male donor with HIV. Both conserved end residues are part of each CDR3. D genes are given only for firm matches. Size tells how often a clone was seen (once, few, many) or the class of an expanded clone, and some rows leave it out.

TRBJ2-7 16 . . TRBV4-2 CASSRERDTSSYEQYF TGTGCCAGCAGCCGGGAAAGGGATACGAGCTCCTACGAGCAGTACTTC
TRBJ1-4 14 . TRBD1 TRBV6-6 CASSYWDRNEKLFF TGTGCCAGCAGTTACTGGGACAGGAATGAAAAACTGTTTTTT
TRBJ2-7 11 . . TRBV5-6 CASSFSGEQYF TGTGCCAGCAGCTTCTCAGGAGAGCAGTACTTC
TRBJ2-3 16 . TRBD2 TRBV5-4 CASSGGGTRGTDTQYF TGTGCCAGCAGCGGGGGAGGGACGAGGGGCACAGATACGCAGTATTTT
TRBJ2-7 16 . TRBD2 TRBV9 CASSVGLARYSYEQYF TGTGCCAGCAGCGTAGGACTAGCGAGGTATTCCTACGAGCAGTACTTC
TRBJ2-2 13 . . TRBV5-4 CASSFIEAGELFF TGTGCCAGCAGCTTCATAGAGGCCGGGGAGCTGTTTTTT
TRBJ2-7 16 . TRBD1 TRBV6-1 CASSERRQGLGYEQYF TGTGCCAGCAGTGAGAGAAGACAGGGGTTGGGGTACGAGCAGTACTTC
TRBJ2-7 15 . . TRBV4-1 CASSLVDSESREQYF TGCGCCAGCAGCCTAGTAGATTCGGAGTCACGGGAGCAGTACTTC
TRBJ2-7 13 few . TRBV30 CAWEIPGWYEQYF TGTGCCTGGGAAATCCCAGGGTGGTACGAGCAGTACTTC
TRBJ2-1 15 . . TRBV7-2 CASSLGAGDWNEQFF TGTGCCAGCAGCTTAGGGGCAGGGGATTGGAATGAGCAGTTCTTC
TRBJ1-1 11 . . TRBV20-1 CSARAGYGAFF TGCAGTGCTAGAGCAGGGTATGGAGCTTTCTTT
TRBJ1-1 15 few TRBD1 TRBV7-9 CASSQSTGGGYEAFF TGTGCCAGCAGCCAATCGACAGGGGGCGGCTATGAAGCTTTCTTT
TRBJ2-7 14 large . TRBV5-1 CASSPELDYYEQYF TGCGCCAGCAGCCCTGAGTTGGATTACTACGAGCAGTACTTC
TRBJ1-3 15 . . TRBV5-4 CASSLALESGNTIYF TGTGCCAGCAGCTTGGCCCTCGAGTCGGGAAACACCATATATTTT
TRBJ2-7 11 . . TRBV28 CASSLGGEQYF TGTGCCAGCAGTTTAGGGGGAGAGCAGTACTTC
TRBJ2-7 14 few TRBD1 TRBV15 CATSRVRGPYEQYF TGTGCCACCAGCAGAGTTAGGGGGCCCTACGAGCAGTACTTC
TRBJ2-1 12 . . TRBV2 CASSEDSNEQFF TGTGCCAGCAGTGAAGACAGCAATGAGCAGTTCTTC
TRBJ1-6 13 . . TRBV6-4 CASSDGDNSPLHF TGTGCCAGCAGTGACGGAGATAATTCACCCCTCCACTTT
TRBJ2-7 16 . . TRBV5-4 CASSLAIQGSSYEQYF TGTGCCAGCAGCTTGGCCATCCAGGGTTCCTCCTACGAGCAGTACTTC
TRBJ1-2 14 . . TRBV29-1 CSVEDPGLDYGYTF TGCAGCGTTGAAGATCCGGGACTGGACTATGGCTACACCTTC
TRBJ2-3 14 . . TRBV7-9 CASFKLMRADTQYF TGTGCCAGCTTTAAACTTATGAGGGCAGATACGCAGTATTTT
TRBJ1-4 14 . . TRBV2 CASLGLGTNEKLFF TGTGCCAGCTTAGGTCTGGGGACTAATGAAAAACTGTTTTTT
TRBJ2-7 13 . . TRBV14 CASSQVVSYEQYF TGTGCCAGCAGCCAAGTCGTCTCCTACGAGCAGTACTTC
TRBJ2-2 15 . . TRBV9 CASSLPTQNTGELFF TGTGCCAGCAGCCTTCCGACTCAGAACACCGGGGAGCTGTTTTTT
TRBJ2-1 16 . . TRBV6-1 CASSDYHPAGHNEQFF TGTGCCAGCAGTGACTACCATCCTGCGGGTCACAATGAGCAGTTCTTC
TRBJ2-2 17 . . TRBV19 CASSMPRDRTNTGELFF TGTGCCAGTAGTATGCCACGGGATAGGACGAACACCGGGGAGCTGTTTTTT
TRBJ2-1 18 . TRBD2 TRBV7-8 CASSLPGGTSGSGNEQFF TGTGCCAGCAGCTTACCGGGCGGGACTAGCGGGTCGGGCAATGAGCAGTTCTTC
TRBJ2-1 15 . TRBD2 TRBV29-1 CSVRQLAGVGNEQFF TGCAGCGTTCGTCAACTAGCGGGAGTGGGCAATGAGCAGTTCTTC
TRBJ2-5 18 few TRBD2 TRBV7-6 CASSYLPGGLAGSETQYF TGTGCCAGCAGCTACTTACCGGGGGGACTAGCGGGGTCAGAGACCCAGTACTTC
TRBJ2-7 16 few TRBD2 TRBV4-3 CASSQVAGGSSYEQYF TGCGCCAGCAGCCAAGTCGCGGGGGGGAGCTCCTACGAGCAGTACTTC
TRBJ2-2 14 . . TRBV6-1 CASSEPTLPGELFF TGTGCCAGCAGTGAACCCACTCTCCCCGGGGAGCTGTTTTTT
TRBJ1-1 14 . . TRBV14 CASSQEAGSIEAFF TGTGCCAGCAGCCAAGAGGCAGGGAGCATTGAAGCTTTCTTT
TRBJ2-7 15 . . TRBV4-2 CASSQGQGQSYEQYF TGTGCCAGCAGCCAAGGGCAGGGGCAGTCCTACGAGCAGTACTTC
TRBJ2-3 18 . TRBD1 TRBV4-3 CASSQEIPGTGNPDTQYF TGCGCCAGCAGCCAAGAGATACCCGGGACAGGAAACCCAGATACGCAGTATTTT
TRBJ1-2 14 few TRBD1 TRBV6-5 CASGRTGEGYGYTF TGTGCCAGCGGGCGGACAGGGGAAGGGTATGGCTACACCTTC
TRBJ2-2 14 . . TRBV10-3 CAISTSTDTGELFF TGTGCCATCAGCACTAGCACGGACACCGGGGAGCTGTTTTTT
TRBJ2-2 14 . TRBD2 TRBV7-7 CASSFWGGTGELFF TGTGCCAGCAGCTTTTGGGGGGGCACCGGGGAGCTGTTTTTT
TRBJ2-7 16 few TRBD2 TRBV7-9 CASSSSSGRDSYEQYF TGTGCCAGCAGCTCATCTAGCGGGAGGGACTCCTACGAGCAGTACTTC
TRBJ2-7 14 . TRBD1 TRBV27 CASSFGQGDYEQYF TGTGCCAGCAGCTTTGGACAGGGGGACTACGAGCAGTACTTC
TRBJ1-2 16 . TRBD1 TRBV6-1 CASSASRTGLLYGYTF TGTGCCAGCAGTGCCTCAAGGACAGGGCTTCTCTATGGCTACACCTTC
TRBJ1-2 16 . . TRBV4-2 CASSPWPVELDYGYTF TGTGCCAGCAGCCCTTGGCCGGTAGAATTGGACTATGGCTACACCTTC
TRBJ2-7 16 . TRBD2 TRBV28 CASSLLLAGGPGEQYF TGTGCCAGCAGTTTACTTCTAGCGGGGGGGCCCGGGGAGCAGTACTTC
TRBJ1-2 15 . . TRBV7-9 CASSRPPQNKDGYTF TGTGCCAGCAGCCGACCCCCTCAGAATAAGGATGGCTACACCTTC
TRBJ1-1 17 few . TRBV19 CASSIDVTGTMNTEAFF TGTGCCAGTAGTATAGACGTTACCGGGACAATGAACACTGAAGCTTTCTTT
TRBJ2-3 12 . . TRBV5-4 CASSFRPDTQYF TGTGCCAGCAGCTTTCGTCCAGATACGCAGTATTTT
TRBJ1-2 15 . . TRBV4-3 CASSQERVGNYGYTF TGCGCCAGCAGCCAAGAACGGGTGGGGAACTATGGCTACACCTTC
TRBJ2-3 16 . TRBD2 TRBV30 CAWSIGLAGATDTQYF TGTGCCTGGAGTATCGGACTAGCGGGGGCTACAGATACGCAGTATTTT
TRBJ1-5 16 once . TRBV28 CASSSAPGISNQPQHF TGTGCCAGCAGTTCCGCCCCAGGGATTAGCAATCAGCCCCAGCATTTT
TRBJ2-3 16 . . TRBV27 CASSLWTVTTTDTQYF TGTGCCAGCAGTCTCTGGACAGTGACAACCACAGATACGCAGTATTTT
TRBJ2-5 14 . . TRBV28 CASSTRRRDETQYF TGTGCCAGCAGCACTCGTAGGAGGGACGAGACCCAGTACTTC
TRBJ2-5 15 . . TRBV5-8 CASSLDPGSQETQYF TGTGCCAGCAGCCTCGATCCAGGGTCCCAAGAGACCCAGTACTTC
TRBJ1-3 14 . . TRBV4-1 CASSQGAPGNTIYF TGCGCCAGCAGCCAAGGAGCTCCGGGAAACACCATATATTTT
TRBJ2-3 12 . TRBD2 TRBV4-2 CASSQAGGEQYF TGTGCCAGCAGCCAAGCGGGGGGAGAGCAGTATTTT